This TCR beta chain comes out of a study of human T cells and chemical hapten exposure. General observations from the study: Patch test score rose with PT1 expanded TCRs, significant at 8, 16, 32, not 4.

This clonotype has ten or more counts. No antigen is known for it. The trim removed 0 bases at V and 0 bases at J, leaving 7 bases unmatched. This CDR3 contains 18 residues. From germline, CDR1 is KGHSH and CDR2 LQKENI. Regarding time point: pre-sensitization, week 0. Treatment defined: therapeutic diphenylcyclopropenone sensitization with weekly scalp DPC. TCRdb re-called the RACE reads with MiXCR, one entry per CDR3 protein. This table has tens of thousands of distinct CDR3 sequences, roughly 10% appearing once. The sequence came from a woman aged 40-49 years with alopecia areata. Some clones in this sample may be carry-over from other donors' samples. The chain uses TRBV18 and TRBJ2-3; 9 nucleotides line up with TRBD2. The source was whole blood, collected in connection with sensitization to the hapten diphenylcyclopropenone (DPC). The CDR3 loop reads CASSPPKIAGVSTDTQYF. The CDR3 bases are TGTGCCAGCTCACCACCGAAGATAGCGGGAGTTAGCACAGATACGCAGTATTTT. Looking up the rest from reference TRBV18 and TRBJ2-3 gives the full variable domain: NAGVMQNPRHLVRRRGQEARLRCSPMKGHSHVYWYRQLPEEGLKFMVYLQKENIIDESGMPKERFSAEFPKEGPSILRIQQVVRGDSAAYFCASSPPKIAGVSTDTQYFGPGTRLTVL.